Each of the 9 T cell receptor beta chains below was sequenced from the same sample in a study of T cells in Graves' hyperthyroidism and ophthalmopathy. Amplification of TCR beta CDR3 regions was performed using RNA transcripts as template. HTBI primers were employed in a first-round RT-PCR of the TCR CDR3. TCRdb processed the multiplex PCR reads anew with MiXCR; each CDR3 protein has one entry. Of some 690,000 distinct CDR3 sequences in the sample, roughly 17% are singletons; the top ten hold 15%. Sequencing was carried out using blood. The receptors derive from a man aged 45-65 years with Graves' hyperthyroidism.

The sample holds a few counts of this clonotype. The chain joins TRBV24-1 to TRBJ1-1; D is undetermined. Trimming took off 4 bases at V and 2 bases at J, with 7 bases between the two ends. The germline V gene encodes CDR1 KGHDR and CDR2 SFDVKD. The CDR3 extends over 13 amino acids. The CDR3 sequence: CATSEELNTEAFF. CDR3 bases: TGTGCCACCAGTGAGGAGCTAAACACTGAAGCTTTCTTT.

The genes are TRBV14 and TRBJ2-7; 9 bases match TRBD1. Trimming at V came to 0 bases and at J to 6 bases, leaving 6 bases not matched to a gene. Germline values: CDR1 SGHDN, CDR2 FVKESK. This CDR3 contains 15 residues. The CDR3: CASSQEQGARGEQYF. The DNA for the CDR3 is TGTGCCAGCAGCCAAGAACAGGGGGCGCGGGGCGAGCAGTACTTC.

This clonotype showed up many times. This chain uses TRBV6-1 with TRBJ2-3; 14 nucleotides agree with TRBD2. Germline trimming cut 5 bases from V and 2 bases from J; bases unmatched to any gene: 15. From germline, CDR1 is MNHNS and CDR2 SASEGT. The CDR3 has 20 amino acids. The chain's CDR3 is CASSPPGLAGDPFLTDTQYF. CDR3 in DNA: TGTGCCAGCAGTCCTCCGGGACTAGCGGGAGACCCTTTCCTCACAGATACGCAGTATTTT.

The chain employs TRBV20-1 and TRBJ2-2; 9 bases align to TRBD2. Germline CDR1 and CDR2: DFQATT and SNEGSKA (reference sequence). V lost 0 bases and J lost 2; bases outside the gene matches: 7. The CDR3 covers 17 residues. CDR3 amino acids: CSARDLSGRTNTGELFF. The CDR3 DNA reads TGCAGTGCTAGAGATCTGAGCGGGAGGACAAACACCGGGGAGCTGTTTTTT.

This clonotype came up a few times. The chain carries TRBV18 and TRBJ2-7; 8 positions match TRBD1. This CDR3 comprises 19 residues. CDR1 is KGHSH, CDR2 LQKENI, per germline. Trimming at V came to 6 bases and at J to 3 bases, leaving 22 bases not matched to a gene. The DNA for the CDR3 is TGTGCCAGCTCGGCCTCGACCTGGAAATGGGACAGGCCAAACTACGAGCAGTACTTC. Its protein product is CASSASTWKWDRPNYEQYF.

This clonotype has just a few counts. The genes are TRBV11-3 and TRBJ2-3; 7 bases align to TRBD1. V lost 4 bases, J lost 4 bases, and 8 bases stayed unmatched. The germline V gene has CDR1 SGHNT and CDR2 YENEEA. The CDR3 has 15 residues. This chain's CDR3 is CASSSWGQGADTQYF. In DNA, the CDR3 is TGTGCCAGCAGCTCATGGGGCCAGGGGGCAGATACGCAGTATTTT.

In its sample, this clonotype was seen many times. The rearrangement links TRBV3-1 to TRBJ1-5; no clear D gene. CDR1 is LGHDT, CDR2 YNNKEL, per germline (reference sequence). This CDR3 has 13 amino acids. V was pared by 1 base and J by 5 bases, with 6 bases between. The CDR3 reads CASSQGPYQPQHF. The CDR3 DNA is TGTGCCAGCAGCCAAGGACCCTATCAGCCCCAGCATTTT.

This clonotype has a handful of counts. The chain couples TRBV7-2 to TRBJ2-7, with 8 bases aligning to TRBD2. V trimming: 1 base; J trimming: 4 bases; junction bases outside the gene matches: 6. This CDR3 is 15 amino acids long. Germline loops: CDR1 SGHTA, CDR2 FQGNSA. Here the CDR3 reads CASSLGEAGVYEQYF. The CDR3 DNA reads as TGTGCCAGCAGCTTAGGAGAAGCGGGAGTTTACGAGCAGTACTTC. Full variable domain (remainder filled in from reference TRBV7-2 and TRBJ2-7): GAGVSQSPSNKVTEKGKDVELRCDPISGHTALYWYRQSLGQGLEFLIYFQGNSAPDKSGLPSDRFSAERTGGSVSTLTIQRTQQEDSAVYLCASSLGEAGVYEQYFGPGTRLTVT.

This clonotype was counted at least ten times. The rearrangement joins TRBV20-1 to TRBJ1-5; 8 nucleotides align to TRBD1. The CDR3 consists of 14 residues. Germline loops: CDR1 DFQATT, CDR2 SNEGSKA (reference sequence). J gave up 8 bases and V 3 bases, and 9 bases lay outside the gene matches. The CDR3 nucleotides are TGCAGTGCTAGTCAGCAGGGGGCCTCTAAGCCCCAGCATTTT. Its translation is CSASQQGASKPQHF.